The entry that follows covers one T cell receptor (beta chain) sequence. The target of this receptor is not known. Per-base qualities were not stored, and no clone one base away is much larger. This record belongs to a study of blood T cells in healthy people across ages (dated by TCRdb to 2013 to 2016). With regard to the full study: Template switching captured roughly one uniquely barcoded TCR beta cDNA molecule per two T cells in model experiments. Using deep sequencing normalized with unique cDNA molecular identifiers, the study measured how TCR beta repertoire diversity changes with age. For two donors (one aged 18 to 30 and one aged 80 or older), the study analyzed two additional independent replicas of 1 million unique cDNA reads from the same blood draw. Donors of different ages were randomly distributed across sequencing lanes to avoid experimental bias. The donors were split into four age groups: young (average around 16 years), middle-aged (39), aged (over 55) and long-lived (over 80).

Preparation of the library involved 5' RACE. The sequencing machine was an Illumina HiSeq 2500. A second PCR of about 6 to 11 cycles was performed with a sample-barcoded 5' primer and a J-beta primer mix. A template-switch 5' adaptor carrying 12 random nucleotides introduced a unique molecular identifier onto each TCR beta cDNA molecule. Each sample yielded at least 3 million CDR3-containing paired-end reads. First-strand cDNA synthesis was performed from all RNA using the Mint cDNA synthesis kit, with priming by a TRBC-specific oligonucleotide. Following uracil-DNA glycosylase treatment, all cDNA underwent a first 18-cycle PCR with the universal primers M1SS and BC2_uni_R. From the authors' description of their analysis: Each sample was normalized by randomly selecting 1 million high-quality reads, each carrying a distinct molecular identifier. Instead of being binned into consensus sequences, reads with shared molecular identifiers were discarded. MiTCR, set to a Q25 quality threshold and the strictest error-elimination algorithm, was used for CDR3 identification, clonotype clustering and error correction. Lower-bound total TCR beta diversity was estimated with a nonparametric unseen species model using Euler transformation. Starting from the raw public reads, TCRdb applied fastp trimming at Q25, assembled clones with MiXCR and retained in-frame beta chains. Entries that share a CDR3 protein sequence are merged under the most common genes and DNA. For this entry, the V and J calls and clone size follow TCRdb and not the study's own pipeline. The sample includes hundreds of thousands of distinct CDR3 sequences, with roughly 48% observed a single time. The ten largest clones add up to roughly 12% of the sample.

Overall results and qualifications from the work: Compared with the aged group, the long-lived group had more naive CD4+ T cells, fewer expanded clones and increased TCR diversity, a pattern suggesting age selection. Estimates of total diversity from one million sequenced T cells were regarded as lower bounds and underestimates. Observed TCR beta diversity per million T cells fell roughly linearly with age, and a significant reduction was already apparent by age about 36. There was a strong correlation between observed TCR beta diversity and the percentage of naive T cells measured by flow cytometry. Because profiling used bulk unsorted PBMCs, naive and antigen-experienced compartments could not be compared conclusively. Because donor CMV infection status was unknown, age-related changes in expanded clonotypes were potentially confounded.

The cysteine opens and the phenylalanine closes a CDR3 of 13 amino acids. The entry retains the CDR3 DNA only, 39 bases that are in frame from base 1. The germline V gene gives CDR1 as SQVTM and CDR2 as ANQGSEA. Systemically healthy Caucasian individuals from Russia, 39 in total and aged roughly 6 to 100 years, were included as donors. Each donor gave approximately 10 milliliters of peripheral blood, collected into EDTA-treated Vacutainer tubes. Ficoll-Paque density-gradient centrifugation was used to isolate PBMCs, with at least 6.5 million per sample. Total RNA, at least 5 micrograms per sample, was extracted from PBMCs with Trizol reagent. For every donor, an aliquot of PBMCs went through flow cytometry to measure the percentages of naive CD45RAhigh/CD27high T cells.

Material for sequencing was blood. Rearrangement joined TRBV29-1 to TRBJ2-5; the D segment is perhaps TRBD1 or TRBD2, each sharing 5 matched bases. TRBJ2-7 matches the DNA end more closely, so the J call is doubtful. This TCR came from a man in his thirties or forties in good health. The sequence in DNA is TGCAGCGTTGGGGGGTCCCTGGGCTACGAGCAGTACTTC. Translated, this is CSVGGSLGYEQYF.